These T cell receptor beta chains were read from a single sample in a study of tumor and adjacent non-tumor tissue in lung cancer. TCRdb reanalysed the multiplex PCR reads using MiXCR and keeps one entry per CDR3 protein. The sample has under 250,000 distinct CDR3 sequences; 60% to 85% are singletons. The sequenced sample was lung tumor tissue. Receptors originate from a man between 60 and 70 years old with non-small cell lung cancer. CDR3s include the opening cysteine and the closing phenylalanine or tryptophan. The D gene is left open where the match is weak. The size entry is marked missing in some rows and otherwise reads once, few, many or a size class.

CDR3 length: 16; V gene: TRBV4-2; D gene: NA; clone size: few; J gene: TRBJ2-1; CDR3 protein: CASSPSRGGINNEQFF; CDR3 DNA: TGTGCCAGCAGCCCGTCTAGGGGGGGGATCAACAATGAGCAGTTCTTC
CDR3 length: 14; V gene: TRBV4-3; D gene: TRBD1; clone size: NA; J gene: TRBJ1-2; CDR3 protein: CASSQVDRGPGYNF; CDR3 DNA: TGCGCCAGCAGCCAGGTCGACAGGGGGCCTGGTTACAACTTC
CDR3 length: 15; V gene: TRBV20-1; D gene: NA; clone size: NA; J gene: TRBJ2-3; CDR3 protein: CSDRDSTTGTNTQYF; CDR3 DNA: TGCAGTGATAGAGACTCCACTACTGGCACAAATACGCAGTACTTT
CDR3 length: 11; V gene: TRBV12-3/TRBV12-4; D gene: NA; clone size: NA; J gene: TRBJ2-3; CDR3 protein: CVSRRTDTQYF; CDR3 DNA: TGTGTCAGCAGGCGTACAGATACGCAGTATTTT
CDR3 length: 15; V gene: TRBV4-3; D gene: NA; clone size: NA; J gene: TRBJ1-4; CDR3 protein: CASNQGIYRNEKLFF; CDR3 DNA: TGCGCCAGCAACCAAGGTATATACAGGAACGAAAAACTGTTCTTT
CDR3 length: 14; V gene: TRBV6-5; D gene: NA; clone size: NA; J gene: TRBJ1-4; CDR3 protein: CASRQESTNEKLFF; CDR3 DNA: TGTGCCAGCAGGCAGGAGTCCACTAATGAAAAACTGTTTTTT
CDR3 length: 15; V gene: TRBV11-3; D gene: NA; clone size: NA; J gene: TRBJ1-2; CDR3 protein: CASSLHDRGRNGYTF; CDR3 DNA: TGTGCCAGCAGCTTACACGATCGTGGGCGCAATGGCTACACCTTC
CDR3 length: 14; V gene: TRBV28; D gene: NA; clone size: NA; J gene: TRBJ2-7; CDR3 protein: CASSAWAGRYEQYF; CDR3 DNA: TGTGCCAGCAGTGCCTGGGCAGGGCGATACGAGCAGTACTTC
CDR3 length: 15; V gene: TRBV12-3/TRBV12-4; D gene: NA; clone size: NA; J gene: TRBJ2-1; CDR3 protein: CASSLQGGNYNEQFF; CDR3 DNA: TGTGCCAGCAGCTTACAGGGGGGGAACTACAATGAGCAGTTCTTC
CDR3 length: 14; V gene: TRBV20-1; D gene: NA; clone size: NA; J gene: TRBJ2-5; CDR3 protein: CSAIGGGGEDTQYF; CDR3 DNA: TGCAGTGCTATAGGGGGAGGGGGGGAAGATACCCAGTACTTC
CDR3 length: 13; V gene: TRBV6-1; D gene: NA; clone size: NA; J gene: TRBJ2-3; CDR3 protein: CAGQMVNSDTQYF; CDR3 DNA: TGTGCCGGCCAGATGGTGAATTCAGATACGCAGTATTTT
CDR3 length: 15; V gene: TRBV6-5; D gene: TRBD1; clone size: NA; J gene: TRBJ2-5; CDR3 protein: CTSTPAGTGDETQYF; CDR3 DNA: TGTACCAGCACCCCGGCCGGGACAGGGGATGAGACCCAGTACTTT
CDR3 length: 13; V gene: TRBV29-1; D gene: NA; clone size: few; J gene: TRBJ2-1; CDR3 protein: CRVERQVNIEQFF; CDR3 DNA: TGCAGAGTTGAACGACAGGTCAACATTGAGCAGTTCTTC
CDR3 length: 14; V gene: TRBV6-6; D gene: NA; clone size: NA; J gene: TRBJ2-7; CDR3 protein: CPSSRLLTGVEQYF; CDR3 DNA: TGTCCCAGTAGCCGTCTGCTAACGGGAGTCGAGCAGTACTTC
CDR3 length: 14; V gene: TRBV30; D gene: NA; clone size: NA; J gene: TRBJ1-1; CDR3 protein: CAWRREGVSSEAFF; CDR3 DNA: TGTGCCTGGAGGCGGGAGGGGGTTAGTAGTGAAGCTTTCTTT